These T cell receptor beta chains were read from a single sample in a study of PD-1 blockade in classical Hodgkin lymphoma. The data were produced by immunoSEQ multiplex PCR, yet TCRdb's version contains in-frame clones alone and is incomplete. This table has about 31,000 clones, 81% appearing once. The source material was peripheral blood mononuclear cells (PBMCs), sampled before the fourth cycle of nivolumab. These receptors all come from a human donor with classical Hodgkin lymphoma. CDR3s include the opening cysteine and the closing phenylalanine or tryptophan. The order of the fields is CDR3 protein, CDR3 DNA, clone size, J gene, V gene, D gene. The D gene is left open where the match is weak. Size is omitted from some rows. Given values are once, few, many or a class for expanded clones.

CASSEPGRYEQYF	TGTGCCAGCAGTGAACCCGGCAGGTACGAGCAGTACTTC	few	TRBJ2-7	TRBV25-1	.
CASSAPSGETQYF	TGTGCCAGCAGCGCACCCAGTGGAGAGACCCAGTACTTC	.	TRBJ2-5	TRBV7-8	.
CASSIRAGGSYEQFF	TGTGCCAGTAGTATTCGGGCAGGGGGTAGTTATGAGCAGTTCTTC	.	TRBJ2-1	TRBV19	TRBD1
CASSQMNTEAFF	TGTGCCAGCAGCCAGATGAACACTGAAGCTTTCTTT	medium-sized	TRBJ1-1	TRBV11-3	.
CASSLGHEAFF	TGCGCCAGCAGCTTGGGGCATGAAGCTTTCTTT	.	TRBJ1-1	TRBV5-1	.
CASSLVGGQWETQYF	TGTGCCAGCAGCTTGGTAGGGGGACAGTGGGAGACCCAGTACTTC	.	TRBJ2-5	TRBV5-5	TRBD1
CASSVGSGLGQPQHF	TGTGCCAGCAGCGTAGGTTCGGGATTAGGTCAGCCCCAGCATTTT	.	TRBJ1-5	TRBV9	.
CASSTDRGNQPQHF	TGTGCCAGCAGCACGGACAGGGGGAATCAGCCCCAGCATTTT	.	TRBJ1-5	TRBV7-2	TRBD1
CASTPGWSGANVLTF	TGTGCCAGCACCCCCGGGTGGTCTGGGGCCAACGTCCTGACTTTC	few	TRBJ2-6	TRBV2	.
CASSPGTGWGETQYF	TGTGCCAGTAGTCCGGGGACAGGGTGGGGAGAGACCCAGTACTTC	.	TRBJ2-5	TRBV19	TRBD1
CASSSPREGLYGYTF	TGTGCCAGCAGCTCCCCCCGTGAGGGTCTGTATGGCTACACCTTC	.	TRBJ1-2	TRBV7-2	.
CASSQDTGDWAEAFF	TGCGCCAGCAGCCAAGATACGGGGGATTGGGCTGAAGCTTTCTTT	.	TRBJ1-1	TRBV4-1	.
CASSGGYRTVNTEAFF	TGCGCCAGCAGCGGGGGTTATAGGACGGTGAACACTGAAGCTTTCTTT	.	TRBJ1-1	TRBV5-1	.
CASSLVGGLSTGELFF	TGCGCCAGCAGCTTGGTTGGGGGGCTGAGCACCGGGGAGCTGTTTTTT	once	TRBJ2-2	TRBV5-1	.
CASSHTPDTEAFF	TGTGCCAGCTCCCATACCCCGGACACTGAAGCTTTCTTT	.	TRBJ1-1	TRBV18	.
CASSPTAFDRVGKCYEQYF	TGCGCCAGCAGTCCCACTGCGTTTGACAGGGTGGGGAAATGCTACGAGCAGTACTTC	.	TRBJ2-7	TRBV23-1	TRBD1
CASSLRTGNWDEQYF	TGTGCCAGTAGTCTCCGGACAGGGAATTGGGACGAGCAGTACTTC	.	TRBJ2-7	TRBV19	TRBD1
CASSPYDGQGSTEAFF	TGTGCCAGCTCACCCTACGACGGACAGGGGAGCACTGAAGCTTTCTTT	.	TRBJ1-1	TRBV18	TRBD1
CASSAGTSGTDTQYF	TGTGCCAGCAGTGCCGGGACTAGCGGCACAGATACGCAGTATTTT	.	TRBJ2-3	TRBV6-4	TRBD2
CASSSVSTSGRGADTQYF	TGTGCCAGCAGCTCGGTCTCTACTAGCGGACGAGGGGCAGATACGCAGTATTTT	few	TRBJ2-3	TRBV7-3	TRBD2
CAISERRTSTDTQYF	TGTGCCATCAGTGAGCGACGAACTAGCACAGATACGCAGTATTTT	.	TRBJ2-3	TRBV10-3	.
CASSQGSGNYGYTF	TGCGCCAGCAGCCAAGGATCCGGGAACTATGGCTACACCTTC	.	TRBJ1-2	TRBV4-1	.
CASSLDRKAAAFPPYEQFF	TGTGCCAGCAGCTTAGATAGAAAGGCAGCCGCTTTCCCCCCTTATGAGCAGTTCTTC	once	TRBJ2-1	TRBV11-2	.
CASSWGLDSYQETQYF	TGTGCCAGCAGTTGGGGGCTGGACAGCTATCAAGAGACCCAGTACTTC	.	TRBJ2-5	TRBV5-5	.
CASSPDSYNEQFF	TGTGCCAGCAGCCCCGACTCCTACAATGAGCAGTTCTTC	.	TRBJ2-1	TRBV7-3	.
CASSGRQGLGSPLHF	TGTGCCAGCAGTGGAAGACAGGGGTTAGGCTCACCCCTCCACTTT	few	TRBJ1-6	TRBV2	TRBD1
CASSLVRSEQFF	TGTGCCAGCAGCTTAGTTCGCTCTGAGCAGTTCTTC	.	TRBJ2-1	TRBV11-1	.
CASSGGLAGTPGTDTQYF	TGTGCCAGTAGTGGGGGACTAGCGGGGACTCCCGGCACAGATACGCAGTATTTT	.	TRBJ2-3	TRBV19	TRBD2
CATSRTQGSSPRGYTF	TGTGCCACCAGCAGAACTCAGGGGTCCTCGCCGCGGGGCTACACCTTC	.	TRBJ1-2	TRBV15	.
CASSPGQGTWQPQHF	TGTGCCAGCAGTCCAGGACAGGGGACGTGGCAGCCCCAGCATTTT	.	TRBJ1-5	TRBV28	TRBD1
CASSSYRDNTEAFF	TGTGCCAGCAGTTCATACAGGGATAACACTGAAGCTTTCTTT	.	TRBJ1-1	TRBV28	.
CASSSGQDQETQYF	TGTGCCAGCAGCTCGGGACAGGACCAAGAGACCCAGTACTTC	.	TRBJ2-5	TRBV7-6	TRBD1
CSVGSGFEAFF	TGCAGCGTTGGGTCCGGGTTTGAAGCTTTCTTT	.	TRBJ1-1	TRBV29-1	.
CASSIAGLAGELFF	TGTGCCAGTAGTATTGCGGGGTTGGCCGGGGAGCTGTTTTTT	.	TRBJ2-2	TRBV19	.
CASSEAQRSGNTIYF	TGTGCCAGCAGTGAAGCGCAAAGGAGTGGAAACACCATATATTTT	.	TRBJ1-3	TRBV2	.
CASKFEEFTGNTIYF	TGTGCCAGCAAGTTTGAGGAGTTCACTGGAAACACCATATATTTT	.	TRBJ1-3	TRBV2	.
CAISETYRQGDPYF	TGTGCCATCAGTGAGACCTATAGACAGGGAGATCCATATTTT	.	TRBJ1-3	TRBV10-3	TRBD1
CASSLAGTGTGNQPQHF	TGTGCCAGCAGTTTAGCCGGGACAGGGACAGGCAATCAGCCCCAGCATTTT	.	TRBJ1-5	TRBV28	TRBD1
CASTYLRGTGELFF	TGTGCCAGCACCTACCTCCGAGGCACCGGGGAGCTGTTTTTT	.	TRBJ2-2	TRBV11-3	.
CASSQKQGQPQHF	TGTGCCAGCAGTCAAAAACAGGGGCAGCCCCAGCATTTT	.	TRBJ1-5	TRBV6-5	TRBD1
CASSDDRGRREQYF	TGTGCCAGCAGTGACGACAGGGGTAGACGCGAGCAGTACTTC	.	TRBJ2-7	TRBV2	TRBD1
CASSIDVFSYNEQFF	TGTGCCAGTAGTATAGACGTCTTTTCCTACAATGAGCAGTTCTTC	.	TRBJ2-1	TRBV19	.
CASSYSKTGAHEQYF	TGTGCCAGCAGTTACTCGAAGACAGGGGCCCACGAGCAGTACTTC	.	TRBJ2-7	TRBV6-6	TRBD1
CASSLSRLAPWDEQYF	TGTGCCAGCAGCTTATCCCGACTAGCACCTTGGGACGAGCAGTACTTC	.	TRBJ2-7	TRBV11-2	TRBD2
CASRSSGNTIYF	TGTGCCAGCAGATCGTCTGGAAACACCATATATTTT	.	TRBJ1-3	TRBV6-5	.
CASSQATGLVDSPLHF	TGTGCCAGCAGCCAAGCAACAGGTTTGGTAGATTCACCCCTCCACTTT	.	TRBJ1-6	TRBV4-2	.